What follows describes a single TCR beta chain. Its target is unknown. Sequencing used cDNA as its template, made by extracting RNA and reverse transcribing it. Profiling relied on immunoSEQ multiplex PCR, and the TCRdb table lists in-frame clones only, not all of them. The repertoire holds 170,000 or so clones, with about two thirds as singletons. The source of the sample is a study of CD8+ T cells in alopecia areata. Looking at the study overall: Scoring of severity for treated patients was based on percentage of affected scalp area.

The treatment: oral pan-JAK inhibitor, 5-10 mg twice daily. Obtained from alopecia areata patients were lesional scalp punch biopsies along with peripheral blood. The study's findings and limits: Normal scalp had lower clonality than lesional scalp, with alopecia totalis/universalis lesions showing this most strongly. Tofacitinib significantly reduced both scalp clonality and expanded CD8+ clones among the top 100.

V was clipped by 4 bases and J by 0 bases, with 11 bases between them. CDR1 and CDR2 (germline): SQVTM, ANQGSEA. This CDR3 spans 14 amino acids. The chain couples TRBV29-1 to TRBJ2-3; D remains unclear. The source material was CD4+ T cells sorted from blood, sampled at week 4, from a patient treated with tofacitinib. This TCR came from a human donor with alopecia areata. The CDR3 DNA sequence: TGCAGCGTTGGAGAGATCACTAGCACAGATACGCAGTATTTT. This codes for CSVGEITSTDTQYF.